This TCR beta chain emerged from a study of T-cell memory formation after mild COVID-19. Looking at the study overall: Across donors, TCR clusters were largely donor specific.

TCRdb reanalysed the 5' RACE reads using MiXCR and keeps one entry per CDR3 protein. Counted here are fewer than 200,000 distinct CDR3 sequences, less than 20% occurring once; the ten biggest clones make up roughly 3.8%. CDR1 LGHNA and CDR2 YSLEER come from the germline V gene. V was shortened by 4 bases and J by 10 bases, with 12 bases between the two germline ends. The CDR3 length is 12 residues. The V and J genes are TRBV4-3 and TRBJ2-3, with a possible D match to TRBD1 (6 bases). This TCR came from a man aged 18 to 35 who had mild COVID-19 (a few samples of this study predate the infection). Cell type and time point are not known. Sequences were obtained from PBMCs or a T cell subset sorted from them (not recorded which). The DNA for the CDR3 is TGCGCCAGCAGCCCCACAGGGATTGCGCAGTATTTT. Its protein product is CASSPTGIAQYF.